This T cell receptor beta chain emerged from a study of cytomegalovirus exposure and HLA in healthy donors. Study results and limitations: The study recorded around 160 TCR beta chains that were cytomegalovirus-associated.

V dropped 5 bases and J dropped 3; count of bases not matched to a gene: 7. Germline V gene sequence: CDR1 MNHNY, CDR2 SVGAGI (reference sequence). This CDR3 comprises 15 residues. This clone occurred once. Antigen: not known. Use of 60 Vbeta and 13 Jbeta primers characterized the PCR. Measured with immunoSEQ multiplex PCR; TCRdb has only the in-frame clones, and not every one. The table shows 65,000 to 85,000 clones, with 65% to 70% occurring only once. This rearrangement joins TRBV6-6 to TRBJ1-2; TRBD1 matches 9 bases. Sequencing was carried out using PBMCs. The receptor's source is a woman aged 25 to 39 in good health and CMV-seronegative. The CDR3: CASSRGGQGDYGYTF. Here the CDR3 DNA reads TGTGCCAGCAGTAGGGGGGGACAGGGTGACTATGGCTACACCTTC.